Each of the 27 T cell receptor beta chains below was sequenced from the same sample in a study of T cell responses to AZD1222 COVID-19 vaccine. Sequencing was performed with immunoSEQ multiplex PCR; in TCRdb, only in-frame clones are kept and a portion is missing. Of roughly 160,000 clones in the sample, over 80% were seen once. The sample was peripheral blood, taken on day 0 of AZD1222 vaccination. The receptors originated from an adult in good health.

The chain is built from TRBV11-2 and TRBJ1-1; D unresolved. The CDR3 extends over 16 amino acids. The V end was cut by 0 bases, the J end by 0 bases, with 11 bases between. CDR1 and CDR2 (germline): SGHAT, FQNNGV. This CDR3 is CASSLEVFNMNTEAFF. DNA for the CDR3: TGTGCCAGCAGCTTAGAGGTATTCAATATGAACACTGAAGCTTTCTTT.

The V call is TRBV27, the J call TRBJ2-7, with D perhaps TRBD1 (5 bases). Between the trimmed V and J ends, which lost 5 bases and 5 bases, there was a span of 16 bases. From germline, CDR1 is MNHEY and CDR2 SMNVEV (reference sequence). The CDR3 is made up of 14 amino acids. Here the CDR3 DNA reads TGTGCCAGCAGTCCCGCTTGGACAAACAACGAGCAGTACTTC. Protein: CASSPAWTNNEQYF.

The CDR3 sequence: CASSLLKATEAFF. Here the CDR3 DNA reads TGTGCCAGCAGCTTATTAAAGGCCACTGAAGCTTTCTTT. This chain links TRBV7-9 with TRBJ1-1; D not resolved. The CDR3 is 13 amino acids. With 2 bases removed from V and 4 bases from J, the gap between germline ends came to 8 bases. Germline V lookup: CDR1 SEHNR, CDR2 FQNEAQ (reference sequence).

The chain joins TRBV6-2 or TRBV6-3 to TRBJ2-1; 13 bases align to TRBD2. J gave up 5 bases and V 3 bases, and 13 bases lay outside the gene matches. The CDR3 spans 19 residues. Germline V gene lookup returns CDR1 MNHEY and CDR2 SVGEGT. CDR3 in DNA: TGTGCCAGCAGTTATCGCGCCCGAGTTGGGACTAGCGGGGACAATGAGCAGTTCTTC. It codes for CASSYRARVGTSGDNEQFF.

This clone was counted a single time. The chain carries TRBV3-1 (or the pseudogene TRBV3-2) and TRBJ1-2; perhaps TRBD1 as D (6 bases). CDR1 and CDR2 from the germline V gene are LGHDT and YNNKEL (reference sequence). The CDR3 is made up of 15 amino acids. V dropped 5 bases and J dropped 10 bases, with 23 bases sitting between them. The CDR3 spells CASSAFGGRGFFYTF. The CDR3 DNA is TGTGCCAGCAGCGCCTTCGGCGGGAGGGGGTTCTTCTACACCTTC.

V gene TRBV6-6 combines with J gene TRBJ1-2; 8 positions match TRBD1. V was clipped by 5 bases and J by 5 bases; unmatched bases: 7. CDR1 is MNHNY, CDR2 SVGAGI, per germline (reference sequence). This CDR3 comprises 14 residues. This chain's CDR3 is CASSPPGQAYGYTF. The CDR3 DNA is TGTGCCAGCAGTCCCCCGGGACAGGCGTATGGCTACACCTTC.

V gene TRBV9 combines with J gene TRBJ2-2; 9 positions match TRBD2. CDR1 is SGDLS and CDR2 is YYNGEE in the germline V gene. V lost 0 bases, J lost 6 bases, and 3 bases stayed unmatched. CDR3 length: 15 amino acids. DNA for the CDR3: TGTGCCAGCAGCGTAGGCGGGGGGGAGCCCGGGGAGCTGTTTTTT. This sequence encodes CASSVGGGEPGELFF.

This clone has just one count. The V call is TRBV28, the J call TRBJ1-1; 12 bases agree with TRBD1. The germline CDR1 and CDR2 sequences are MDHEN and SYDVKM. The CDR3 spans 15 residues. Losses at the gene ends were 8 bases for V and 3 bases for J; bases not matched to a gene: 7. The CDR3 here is CASLGTGGAYTEAFF. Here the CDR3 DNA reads TGTGCCAGCCTCGGGACAGGGGGCGCCTACACTGAAGCTTTCTTT.

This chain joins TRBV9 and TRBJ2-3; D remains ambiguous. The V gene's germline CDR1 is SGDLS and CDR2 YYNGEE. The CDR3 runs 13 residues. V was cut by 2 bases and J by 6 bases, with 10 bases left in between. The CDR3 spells CASSVSLLDTQYF. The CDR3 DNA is TGTGCCAGCAGCGTTAGCCTCCTGGATACGCAGTATTTT.

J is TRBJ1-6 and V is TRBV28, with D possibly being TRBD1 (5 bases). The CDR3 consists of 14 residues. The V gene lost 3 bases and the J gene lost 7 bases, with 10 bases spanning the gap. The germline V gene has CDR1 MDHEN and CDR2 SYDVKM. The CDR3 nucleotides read TGTGCCAGCAGTTTGTCAGGGAGGAATTCACCCCTCCACTTT. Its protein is CASSLSGRNSPLHF.

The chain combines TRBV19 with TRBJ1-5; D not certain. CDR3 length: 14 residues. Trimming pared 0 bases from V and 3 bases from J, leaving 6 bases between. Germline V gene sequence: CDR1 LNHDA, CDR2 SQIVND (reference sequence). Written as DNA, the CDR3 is TGTGCCAGTAGTATAGACAGGCCCAATCAGCCCCAGCATTTT. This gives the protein CASSIDRPNQPQHF. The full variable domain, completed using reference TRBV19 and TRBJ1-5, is DGGITQSPKYLFRKEGQNVTLSCEQNLNHDAMYWYRQDPGQGLRLIYYSQIVNDFQKGDIAEGYSVSREKKESFPLTVTSAQKNPTAFYLCASSIDRPNQPQHFGDGTRLSIL.

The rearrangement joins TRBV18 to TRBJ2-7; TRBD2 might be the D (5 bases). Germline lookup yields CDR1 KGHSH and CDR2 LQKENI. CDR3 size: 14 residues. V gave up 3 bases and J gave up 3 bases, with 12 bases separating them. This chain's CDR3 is CASSPPVRGYEQYF. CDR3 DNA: TGTGCCAGCTCACCCCCGGTCCGGGGCTACGAGCAGTACTTC.

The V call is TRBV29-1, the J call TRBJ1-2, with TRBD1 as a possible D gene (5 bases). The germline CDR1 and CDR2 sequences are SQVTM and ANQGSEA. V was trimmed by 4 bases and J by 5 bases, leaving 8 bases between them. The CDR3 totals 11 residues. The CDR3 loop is CSVAGMYGYTF. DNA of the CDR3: TGCAGCGTTGCAGGGATGTATGGCTACACCTTC.

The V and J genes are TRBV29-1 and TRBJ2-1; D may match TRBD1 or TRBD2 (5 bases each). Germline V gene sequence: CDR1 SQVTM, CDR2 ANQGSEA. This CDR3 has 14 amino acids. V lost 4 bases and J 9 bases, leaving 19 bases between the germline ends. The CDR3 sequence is CSVVLGDAWGEQFF. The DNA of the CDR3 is TGCAGCGTTGTTTTAGGGGACGCCTGGGGTGAGCAGTTCTTC.

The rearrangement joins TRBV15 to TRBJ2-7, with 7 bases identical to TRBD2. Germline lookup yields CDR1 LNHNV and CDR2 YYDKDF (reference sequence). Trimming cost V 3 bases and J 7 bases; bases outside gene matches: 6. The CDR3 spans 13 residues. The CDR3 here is CATSRGGGVEQYF. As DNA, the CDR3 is TGTGCCACCAGCAGGGGCGGGGGTGTGGAGCAGTACTTC.

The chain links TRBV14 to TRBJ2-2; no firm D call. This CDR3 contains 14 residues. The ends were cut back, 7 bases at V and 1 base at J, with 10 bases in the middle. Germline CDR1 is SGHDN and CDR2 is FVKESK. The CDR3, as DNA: TGTGCCAGCACCCTAAGGAGGAACACCGGGGAGCTGTTTTTT. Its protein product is CASTLRRNTGELFF.

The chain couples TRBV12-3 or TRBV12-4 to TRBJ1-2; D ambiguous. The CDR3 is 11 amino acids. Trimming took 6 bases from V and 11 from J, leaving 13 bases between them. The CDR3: CASSSGKWYTF. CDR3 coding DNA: TGTGCCAGCAGCTCGGGAAAGTGGTACACCTTC.

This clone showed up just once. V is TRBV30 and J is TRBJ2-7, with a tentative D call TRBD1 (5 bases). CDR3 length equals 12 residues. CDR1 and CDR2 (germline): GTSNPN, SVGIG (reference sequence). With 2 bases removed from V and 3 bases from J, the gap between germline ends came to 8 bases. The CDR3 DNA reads TGTGCCTGGAGTCCGCAGGGCTACGAGCAGTACTTC. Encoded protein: CAWSPQGYEQYF. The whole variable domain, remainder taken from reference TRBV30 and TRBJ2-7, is SQTIHQWPATLVQPVGSPLSLECTVEGTSNPNLYWYRQAAGRGLQLLFYSVGIGQISSEVPQNLSASRPQDRQFILSSKKLLLSDSGFYLCAWSPQGYEQYFGPGTRLTVT.

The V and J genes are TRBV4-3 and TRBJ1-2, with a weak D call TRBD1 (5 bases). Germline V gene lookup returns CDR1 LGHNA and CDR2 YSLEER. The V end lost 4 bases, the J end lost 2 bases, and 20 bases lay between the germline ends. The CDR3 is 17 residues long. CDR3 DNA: TGCGCCAGCAGCCCATACATTGCCGGGACGATGAACTATGGCTACACCTTC. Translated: CASSPYIAGTMNYGYTF.

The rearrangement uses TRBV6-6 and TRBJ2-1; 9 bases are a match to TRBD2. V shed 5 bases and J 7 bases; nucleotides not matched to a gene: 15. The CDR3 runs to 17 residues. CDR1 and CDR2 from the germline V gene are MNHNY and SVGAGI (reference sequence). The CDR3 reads CASSPGWGLAGNNEQFF. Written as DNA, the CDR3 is TGTGCCAGCAGTCCAGGTTGGGGGCTAGCGGGAAATAATGAGCAGTTCTTC.

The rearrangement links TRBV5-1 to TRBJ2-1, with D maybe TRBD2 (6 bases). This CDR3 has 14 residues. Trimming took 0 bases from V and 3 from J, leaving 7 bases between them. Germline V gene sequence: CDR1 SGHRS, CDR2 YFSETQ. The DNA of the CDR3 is TGCGCCAGCAGCTTGGGCGGGGACTACAATGAGCAGTTCTTC. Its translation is CASSLGGDYNEQFF.

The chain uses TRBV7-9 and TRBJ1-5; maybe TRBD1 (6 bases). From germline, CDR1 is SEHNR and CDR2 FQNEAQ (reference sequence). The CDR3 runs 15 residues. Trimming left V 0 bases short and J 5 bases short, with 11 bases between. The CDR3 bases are TGTGCCAGCAGCTTAGCAACAGGGAGCTATCAGCCCCAGCATTTT. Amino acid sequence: CASSLATGSYQPQHF.

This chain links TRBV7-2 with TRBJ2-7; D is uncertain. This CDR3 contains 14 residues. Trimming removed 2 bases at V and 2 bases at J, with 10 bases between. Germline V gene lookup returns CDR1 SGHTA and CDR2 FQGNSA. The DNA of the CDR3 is TGTGCCAGCAGCTTACGCGTCGGCACCTACGAGCAGTACTTC. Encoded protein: CASSLRVGTYEQYF.

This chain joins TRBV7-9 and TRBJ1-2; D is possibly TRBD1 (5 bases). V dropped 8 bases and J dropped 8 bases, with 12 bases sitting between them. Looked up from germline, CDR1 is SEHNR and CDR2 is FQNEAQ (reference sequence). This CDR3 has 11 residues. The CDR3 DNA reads TGTGCCAGCGTAAGCGGGGGAGGCTACACCTTC. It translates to CASVSGGGYTF.

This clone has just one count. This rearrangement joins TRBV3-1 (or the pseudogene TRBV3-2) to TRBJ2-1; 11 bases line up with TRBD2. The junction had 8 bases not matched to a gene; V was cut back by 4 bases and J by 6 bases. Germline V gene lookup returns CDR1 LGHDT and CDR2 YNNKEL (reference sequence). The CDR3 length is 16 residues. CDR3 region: CASSPFSSGGRNEQFF. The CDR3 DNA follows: TGTGCCAGCAGCCCCTTTTCTAGCGGGGGGCGCAATGAGCAGTTCTTC.

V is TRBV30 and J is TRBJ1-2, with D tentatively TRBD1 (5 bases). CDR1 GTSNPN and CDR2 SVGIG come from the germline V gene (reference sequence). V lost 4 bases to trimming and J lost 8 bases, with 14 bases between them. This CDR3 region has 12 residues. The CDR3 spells CAWTRGSGGYTF. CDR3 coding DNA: TGTGCCTGGACGCGGGGCAGTGGGGGCTACACCTTC.

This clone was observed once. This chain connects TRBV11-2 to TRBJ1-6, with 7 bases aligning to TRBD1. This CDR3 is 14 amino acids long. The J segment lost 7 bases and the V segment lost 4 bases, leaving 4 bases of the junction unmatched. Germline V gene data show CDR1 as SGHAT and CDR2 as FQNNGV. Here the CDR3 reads CASSSGQINSPLHF. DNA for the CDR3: TGTGCCAGCAGCTCGGGACAGATAAATTCACCCCTCCACTTT.